The clone carrying this T cell receptor (beta chain) was seen repeatedly, ten times or more. From germline, CDR1 is MNHEY and CDR2 SVGEGT. This CDR3 contains 11 residues. Deletions cut 6 bases from V and 5 bases from J, with 5 bases between. The sample is drawn from a study of early T cells in non-severe SARS-CoV-2 infection. Individual cDNA molecules were tagged with unique molecular identifiers, the study reported. From the 5' RACE reads, TCRdb called clonotypes with MiXCR, one entry per CDR3 protein. This table has fewer than 110,000 distinct CDR3 sequences, approximately 10% appearing once. The chain recombines TRBV6-2 or TRBV6-3 with TRBJ2-1; D not resolved. This TCR came from an adult who was a healthcare worker with PCR-confirmed SARS-CoV-2 infection or an uninfected control (not recorded which). The sequencing input was whole blood. The CDR3 loop is CASRANNEQFF. In DNA form, the CDR3 reads TGTGCCAGCAGAGCAAACAATGAGCAGTTCTTC.